The clone carrying this TCR beta chain has a count of ten or more. This record comes from a study of Graves' ophthalmopathy and Graves' hyperthyroidism. The TCR beta CDR3 regions underwent amplification from RNA transcripts. The workflow started with a first-round RT-PCR run with HTBI primers and then moved on to a second-round multiplex PCR. One entry per CDR3 protein results from TCRdb running MiXCR on the multiplex PCR reads. The sample has approximately 380,000 distinct CDR3 sequences, around 21% seen once. V trimming: 5 bases; J trimming: 4 bases; junction bases outside the gene matches: 4. Germline lookup yields CDR1 MNHEY and CDR2 SMNVEV (reference sequence). The CDR3 is 15 amino acids.

The chain recombines TRBV27 with TRBJ2-7; 14 bases align to TRBD2. This receptor was taken from a woman between 18 and 30 years old with stable Graves' hyperthyroidism. The material sequenced was peripheral blood. CDR3 coding DNA: TGTGCCAGCAGTCCGACTAGCGGGAGGGTTTACGAGCAGTACTTC. As protein: CASSPTSGRVYEQYF.